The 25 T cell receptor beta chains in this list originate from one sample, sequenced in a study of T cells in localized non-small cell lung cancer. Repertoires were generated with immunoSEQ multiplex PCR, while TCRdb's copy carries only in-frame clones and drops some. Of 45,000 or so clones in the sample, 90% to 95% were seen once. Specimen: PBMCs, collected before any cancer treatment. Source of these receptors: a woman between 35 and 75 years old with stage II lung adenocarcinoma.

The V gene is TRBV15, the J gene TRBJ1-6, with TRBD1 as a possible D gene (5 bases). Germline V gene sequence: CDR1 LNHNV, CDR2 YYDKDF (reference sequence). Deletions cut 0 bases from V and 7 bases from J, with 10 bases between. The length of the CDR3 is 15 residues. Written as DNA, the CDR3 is TGTGCCACCAGCAGAGATCGGGCAGGGAATTCACCCCTCCACTTT. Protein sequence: CATSRDRAGNSPLHF.

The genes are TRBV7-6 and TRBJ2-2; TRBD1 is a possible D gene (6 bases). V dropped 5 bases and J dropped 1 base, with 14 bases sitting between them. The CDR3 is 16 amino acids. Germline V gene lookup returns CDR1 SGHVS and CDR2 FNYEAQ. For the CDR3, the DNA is TGTGCCAGCAGCCAAACCGGGACAAGGAACACCGGGGAGCTGTTTTTT. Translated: CASSQTGTRNTGELFF.

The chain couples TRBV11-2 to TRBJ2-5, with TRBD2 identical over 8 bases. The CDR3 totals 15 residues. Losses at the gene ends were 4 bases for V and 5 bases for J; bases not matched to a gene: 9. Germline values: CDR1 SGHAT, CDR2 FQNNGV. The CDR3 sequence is CASSSGGALRETQYF. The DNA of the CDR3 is TGTGCCAGCAGCTCCGGGGGGGCCCTACGGGAGACCCAGTACTTC.

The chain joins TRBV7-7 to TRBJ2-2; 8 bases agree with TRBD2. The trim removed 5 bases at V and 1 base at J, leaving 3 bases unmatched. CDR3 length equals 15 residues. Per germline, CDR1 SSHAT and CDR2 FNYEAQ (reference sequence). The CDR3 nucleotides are TGTGCCAGCAGCCCCGGGACTAGGAACACCGGGGAGCTGTTTTTT. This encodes CASSPGTRNTGELFF.

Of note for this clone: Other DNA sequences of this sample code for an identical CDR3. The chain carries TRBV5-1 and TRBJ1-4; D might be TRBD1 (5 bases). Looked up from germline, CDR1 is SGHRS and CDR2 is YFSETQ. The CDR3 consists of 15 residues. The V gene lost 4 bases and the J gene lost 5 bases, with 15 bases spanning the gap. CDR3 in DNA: TGCGCCAGCAGCAAGGGGACGGATGGCAATGAAAAACTGTTTTTT. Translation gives CASSKGTDGNEKLFF.

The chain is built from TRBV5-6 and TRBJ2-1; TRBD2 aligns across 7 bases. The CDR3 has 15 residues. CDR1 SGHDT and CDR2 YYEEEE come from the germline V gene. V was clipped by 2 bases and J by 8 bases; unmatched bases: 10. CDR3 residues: CASSFGAGIRDEQFF. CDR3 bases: TGTGCCAGCAGCTTCGGAGCGGGGATTAGGGATGAGCAGTTCTTC.

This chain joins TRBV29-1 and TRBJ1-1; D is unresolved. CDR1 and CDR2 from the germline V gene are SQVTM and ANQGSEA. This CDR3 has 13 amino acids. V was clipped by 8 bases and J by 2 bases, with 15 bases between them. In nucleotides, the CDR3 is TGCAGCTTTTCCCGGACGGGCAACACTGAAGCTTTCTTT. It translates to CSFSRTGNTEAFF.

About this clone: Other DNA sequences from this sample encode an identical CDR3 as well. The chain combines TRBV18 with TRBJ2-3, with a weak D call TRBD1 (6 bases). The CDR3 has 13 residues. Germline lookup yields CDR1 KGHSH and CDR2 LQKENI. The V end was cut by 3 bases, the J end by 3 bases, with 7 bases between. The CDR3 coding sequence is TGTGCCAGCTCACCGAGGGGGACAGATACGCAGTATTTT. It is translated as CASSPRGTDTQYF.

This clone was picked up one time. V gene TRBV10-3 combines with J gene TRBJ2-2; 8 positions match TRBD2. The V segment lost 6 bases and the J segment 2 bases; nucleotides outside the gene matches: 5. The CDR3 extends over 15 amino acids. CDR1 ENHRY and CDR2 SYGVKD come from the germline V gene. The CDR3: CAIRGSGVNTGELFF. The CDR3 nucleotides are TGTGCCATCAGAGGTAGCGGGGTAAACACCGGGGAGCTGTTTTTT.

The CDR3 nucleotides are TGTGCCAGCAGTTACCCGACAGCCAGGGGCACTGAAGCTTTCTTT. Its translation is CASSYPTARGTEAFF. This chain links TRBV6-5 with TRBJ1-1; D may be TRBD1 (6 bases). The CDR3 has 15 residues. V gave up 2 bases and J gave up 4 bases, with 14 bases separating them. Germline V gene lookup returns CDR1 MNHEY and CDR2 SVGAGI.

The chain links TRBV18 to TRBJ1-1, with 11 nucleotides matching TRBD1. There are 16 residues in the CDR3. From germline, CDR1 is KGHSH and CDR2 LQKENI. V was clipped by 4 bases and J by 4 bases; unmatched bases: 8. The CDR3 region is CASSLRTGGSTTEAFF. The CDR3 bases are TGTGCCAGCTCACTTCGGACAGGGGGCTCGACCACTGAAGCTTTCTTT.

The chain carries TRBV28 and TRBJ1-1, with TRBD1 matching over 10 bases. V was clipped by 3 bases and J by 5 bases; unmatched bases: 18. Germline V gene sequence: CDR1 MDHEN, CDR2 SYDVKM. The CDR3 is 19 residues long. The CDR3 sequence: CASSFPLSPGTGVRTEAFF. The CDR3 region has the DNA TGTGCCAGCAGTTTCCCCCTAAGTCCCGGGACAGGGGTAAGGACTGAAGCTTTCTTT.

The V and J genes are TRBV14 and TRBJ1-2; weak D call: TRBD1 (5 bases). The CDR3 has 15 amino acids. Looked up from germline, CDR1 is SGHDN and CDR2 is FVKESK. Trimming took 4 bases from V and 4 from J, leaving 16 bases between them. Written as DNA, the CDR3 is TGTGCCAGCAGCCTACAGGCGGGCAGCGTCTATGGCTACACCTTC. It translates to CASSLQAGSVYGYTF. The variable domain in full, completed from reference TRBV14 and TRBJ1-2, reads EAGVTQFPSHSVIEKGQTVTLRCDPISGHDNLYWYRRVMGKEIKFLLHFVKESKQDESGMPNNRFLAERTGGTYSTLKVQPAELEDSGVYFCASSLQAGSVYGYTFGSGTRLTVV.

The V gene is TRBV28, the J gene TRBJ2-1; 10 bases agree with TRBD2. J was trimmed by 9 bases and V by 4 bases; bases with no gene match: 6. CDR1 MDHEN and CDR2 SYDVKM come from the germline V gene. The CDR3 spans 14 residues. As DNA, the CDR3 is TGTGCCAGCAGTTCCAGCGGGAGGGCCGGTGAGCAGTTCTTC. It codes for CASSSSGRAGEQFF.

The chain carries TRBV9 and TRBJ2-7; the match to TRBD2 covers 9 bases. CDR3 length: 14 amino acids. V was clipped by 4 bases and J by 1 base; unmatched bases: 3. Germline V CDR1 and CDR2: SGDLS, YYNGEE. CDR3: CASSPSGGSYEQYF. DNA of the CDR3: TGTGCCAGCAGCCCCAGCGGGGGGTCCTACGAGCAGTACTTC.

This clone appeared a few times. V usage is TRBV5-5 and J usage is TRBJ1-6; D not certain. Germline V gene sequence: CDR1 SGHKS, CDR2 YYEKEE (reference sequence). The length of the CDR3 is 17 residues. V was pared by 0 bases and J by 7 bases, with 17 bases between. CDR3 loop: CASSLDQESPGNSPLHF. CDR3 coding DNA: TGTGCCAGCAGCTTGGACCAGGAAAGTCCAGGCAATTCACCCCTCCACTTT.

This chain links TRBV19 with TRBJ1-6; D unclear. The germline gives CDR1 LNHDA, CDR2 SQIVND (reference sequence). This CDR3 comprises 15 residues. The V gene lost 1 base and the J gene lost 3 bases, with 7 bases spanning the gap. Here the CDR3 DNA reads TGTGCCAGTAGTATAGCCACGGGCTATAATTCACCCCTCCACTTT. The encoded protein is CASSIATGYNSPLHF. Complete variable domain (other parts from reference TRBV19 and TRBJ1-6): DGGITQSPKYLFRKEGQNVTLSCEQNLNHDAMYWYRQDPGQGLRLIYYSQIVNDFQKGDIAEGYSVSREKKESFPLTVTSAQKNPTAFYLCASSIATGYNSPLHFGNGTRLTVT.

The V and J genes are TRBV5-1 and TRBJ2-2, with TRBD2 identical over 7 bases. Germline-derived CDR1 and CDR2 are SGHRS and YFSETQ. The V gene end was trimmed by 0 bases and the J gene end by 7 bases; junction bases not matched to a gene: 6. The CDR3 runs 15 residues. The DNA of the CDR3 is TGCGCCAGCAGCTTGGATCGGGGGGATCGCGGGGAGCTGTTTTTT. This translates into CASSLDRGDRGELFF. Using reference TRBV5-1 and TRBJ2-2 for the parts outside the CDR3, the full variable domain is KAGVTQTPRYLIKTRGQQVTLSCSPISGHRSVSWYQQTPGQGLQFLFEYFSETQRNKGNFPGRFSGRQFSNSRSEMNVSTLELGDSALYLCASSLDRGDRGELFFGEGSRLTVL.

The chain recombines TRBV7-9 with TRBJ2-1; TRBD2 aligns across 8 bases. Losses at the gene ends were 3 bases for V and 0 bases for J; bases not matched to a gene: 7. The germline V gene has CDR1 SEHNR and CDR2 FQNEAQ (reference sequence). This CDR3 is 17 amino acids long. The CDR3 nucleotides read TGTGCCAGCAGCTTTCCATCAAGCGGGGGCTCCTACAATGAGCAGTTCTTC. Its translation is CASSFPSSGGSYNEQFF.

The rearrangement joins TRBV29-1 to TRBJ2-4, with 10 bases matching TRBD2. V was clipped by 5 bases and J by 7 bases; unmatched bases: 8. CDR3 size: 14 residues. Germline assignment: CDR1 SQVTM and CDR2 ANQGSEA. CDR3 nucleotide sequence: TGCAGCGTTACTTCAGCGGGAGGGCCTAACATTCAGTACTTC. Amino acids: CSVTSAGGPNIQYF.

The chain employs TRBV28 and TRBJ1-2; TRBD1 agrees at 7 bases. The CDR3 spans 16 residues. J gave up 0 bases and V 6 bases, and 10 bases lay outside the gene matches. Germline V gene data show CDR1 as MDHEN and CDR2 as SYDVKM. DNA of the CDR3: TGTGCCAGCAGCCACCCCCGGGACAGCGCTAACTATGGCTACACCTTC. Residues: CASSHPRDSANYGYTF.

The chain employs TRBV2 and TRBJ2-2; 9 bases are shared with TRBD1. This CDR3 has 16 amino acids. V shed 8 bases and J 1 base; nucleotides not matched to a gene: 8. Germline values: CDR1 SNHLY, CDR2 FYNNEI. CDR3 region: CASVPTGGQNTGELFF. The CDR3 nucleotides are TGTGCCAGCGTTCCCACAGGGGGCCAGAACACCGGGGAGCTGTTTTTT. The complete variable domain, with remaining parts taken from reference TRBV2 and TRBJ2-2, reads EPEVTQTPSHQVTQMGQEVILRCVPISNHLYFYWYRQILGQKVEFLVSFYNNEISEKSEIFDDQFSVERPDGSNFTLKIRSTKLEDSAMYFCASVPTGGQNTGELFFGEGSRLTVL.

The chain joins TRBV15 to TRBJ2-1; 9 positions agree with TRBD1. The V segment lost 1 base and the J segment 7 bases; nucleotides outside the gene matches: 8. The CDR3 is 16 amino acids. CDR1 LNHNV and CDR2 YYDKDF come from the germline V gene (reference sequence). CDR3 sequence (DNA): TGTGCCACCAGCAGAGTTCGAGGGACAGGGAGGAATGAGCAGTTCTTC. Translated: CATSRVRGTGRNEQFF.

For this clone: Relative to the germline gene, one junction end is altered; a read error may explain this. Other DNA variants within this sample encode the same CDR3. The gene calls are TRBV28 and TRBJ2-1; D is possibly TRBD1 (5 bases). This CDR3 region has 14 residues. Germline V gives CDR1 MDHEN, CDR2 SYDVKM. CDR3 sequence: CASREQTVNNEQFF. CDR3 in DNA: TGTGCCAGCAGGGAACAGACAGTAAACAATGAACAGTTCTTC.

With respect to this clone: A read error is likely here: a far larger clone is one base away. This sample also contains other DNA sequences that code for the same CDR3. The CDR3 protein is CASSLRGQGIRQPQHF. CDR3 nucleotide sequence: TGCGCCAGCAGCTTGCGGGGACAGGGAATAAGGCAGCCCCAGCATTTT. J is TRBJ1-5 and V is TRBV5-1; TRBD1 aligns across 9 bases. The length of the CDR3 is 16 residues. Trimming cost V 1 base and J 7 bases; bases outside gene matches: 9. CDR1 is SGHRS, CDR2 YFSETQ, per germline. The full variable domain, in which reference TRBV5-1 and TRBJ1-5 provide the parts outside the CDR3, is KAGVTQTPRYLIKTRGQQVTLSCSPISGHRSVSWYQQTPGQGLQFLFEYFSETQRNKGNFPGRFSGRQFSNSRSEMNVSTLELGDSALYLCASSLRGQGIRQPQHFGDGTRLSIL.